This TCR beta chain is drawn from a study of blood T cell repertoires in COVID-19. Study information: Italy, Spain and the United States were the sources of the convalescent and acute COVID-19 samples. Sources were T cells, B-cell-depleted T cells, or PBMCs; the material itself was cDNA or gDNA.

This clone was observed a single time. V was pared by 2 bases and J by 0 bases, with 8 bases between. CDR3 size: 14 residues. Germline V gene lookup returns CDR1 SGHRS and CDR2 YFSETQ. As processed by the authors: Reference gene primer amplification yielded estimated nucleated cell counts. Measured with immunoSEQ multiplex PCR; TCRdb has only the in-frame clones, and not every one. The V and J calls and clone size come from that table; D and trimming were worked out from the DNA. Here the sample spans roughly 260,000 clones, approximately 90% being singletons. The TCR originated in a middle-aged woman with acute or convalescent COVID-19. This rearrangement joins TRBV5-1 to TRBJ1-2; D is ambiguous. Sequencing was carried out using peripheral blood. The CDR3 sequence is CASSLRRANYGYTF. For the CDR3, the DNA is TGCGCCAGCAGCTTAAGGAGAGCTAACTATGGCTACACCTTC.